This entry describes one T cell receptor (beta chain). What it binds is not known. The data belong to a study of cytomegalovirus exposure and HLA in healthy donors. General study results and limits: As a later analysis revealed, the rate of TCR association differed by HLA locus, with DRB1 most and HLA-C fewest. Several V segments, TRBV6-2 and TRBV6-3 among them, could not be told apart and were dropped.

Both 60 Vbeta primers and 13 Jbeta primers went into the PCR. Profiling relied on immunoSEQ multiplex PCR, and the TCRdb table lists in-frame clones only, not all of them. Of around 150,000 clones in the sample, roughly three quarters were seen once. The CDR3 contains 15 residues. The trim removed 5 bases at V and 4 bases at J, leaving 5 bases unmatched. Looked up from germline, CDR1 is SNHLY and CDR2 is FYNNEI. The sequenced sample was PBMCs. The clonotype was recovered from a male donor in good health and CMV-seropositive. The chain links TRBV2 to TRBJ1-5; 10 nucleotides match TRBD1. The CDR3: CASSPGQGFNQPQHF. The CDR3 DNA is TGTGCCAGCAGTCCGGGACAGGGGTTTAATCAGCCCCAGCATTTT.